The 18 T cell receptor beta chains below come from one sample, sequenced in a study of a mutant IDH1 vaccine in newly diagnosed glioma. Generated by immunoSEQ multiplex PCR, the TCRdb table keeps only in-frame clones and is missing some. The sample holds roughly 60,000 clones, 80% to 90% seen once. The time point denotes: week 5, during vaccination. Vaccination comprised doses that each held 300 ug of mutant IDH1 20-mer peptide, plus topical imiquimod. Their recognized antigens are unknown. Here the sequenced sample was PBMCs, taken from a glioma patient whose treatment included an IDH1 peptide vaccine. The receptors were sampled from a woman in her fifties or sixties with glioma.

The rearrangement joins TRBV29-1 to TRBJ2-7; D not certain. CDR3 size: 12 residues. Germline CDR1 SQVTM, CDR2 ANQGSEA. Trimming left V 1 base short and J 2 bases short, with 6 bases between. The chain's CDR3 is CSVEVRPYEQYF. As DNA, the CDR3 is TGCAGCGTTGAAGTTAGGCCCTACGAGCAGTACTTC.

The chain has TRBV5-1 and TRBJ1-6, with D maybe TRBD1 (6 bases). V lost 7 bases, J lost 4 bases, and 18 bases lay in between. The CDR3 runs to 16 residues. The germline V gene has CDR1 SGHRS and CDR2 YFSETQ. CDR3 bases: TGCGCCAGCTCTACAGGGACATTCGGATATAATTCACCCCTCCACTTT. Residues: CASSTGTFGYNSPLHF.

The V gene is TRBV7-3, the J gene TRBJ1-1; weak D call: TRBD1 (5 bases). Trimming removed 5 bases from V and 1 base from J, with 11 bases in between. Germline CDR1 SGHTA, CDR2 FQGTGA. The CDR3 consists of 14 residues. The CDR3 here is CASSPDSWNTEAFF. The CDR3 bases are TGTGCCAGCAGCCCCGACAGCTGGAACACTGAAGCTTTCTTT.

The chain carries TRBV14 and TRBJ2-7; 7 bases agree with TRBD1. Germline V gives CDR1 SGHDN, CDR2 FVKESK. The CDR3 covers 13 residues. V gave up 4 bases and J gave up 4 bases; unmatched junction bases: 4. The CDR3 DNA follows: TGTGCCAGCAGCCGTAGACAGGGATACGAGCAGTACTTC. As protein: CASSRRQGYEQYF.

The J gene is TRBJ2-1, the V gene TRBV6-4; D is possibly TRBD1 (6 bases). Trimming shortened V by 4 bases and J by 3 bases, and 13 bases separated the two germline ends. Germline lookup yields CDR1 MRHNA and CDR2 SNTAGT. The CDR3 extends over 15 amino acids. As DNA, the CDR3 is TGTGCCAGCAGTGTTCCGGAGGACAGCTACAATGAGCAGTTCTTC. It is translated as CASSVPEDSYNEQFF.

This clone was detected a few times. The chain has TRBV19 and TRBJ2-2, with D unresolved. The V and J ends lost 7 bases and 3 bases respectively, with 6 bases between them. The length of the CDR3 is 12 residues. Germline V gives CDR1 LNHDA, CDR2 SQIVND (reference sequence). CDR3 nucleotides: TGTGCCAGTACGAAGTACACCGGGGAGCTGTTTTTT. Its translation: CASTKYTGELFF.

The chain combines TRBV5-6 with TRBJ1-2; unclear D gene. CDR1 is SGHDT and CDR2 is YYEEEE in the germline V gene. The V end lost 4 bases, the J end lost 4 bases, and 14 bases lay between the germline ends. This CDR3 is built from 14 residues. This chain's CDR3 is CASSTGFESYGYTF. CDR3 DNA sequence: TGTGCCAGCAGCACGGGGTTCGAAAGCTATGGCTACACCTTC. The full variable domain, rest sourced from reference TRBV5-6 and TRBJ1-2, is DAGVTQSPTHLIKTRGQQVTLRCSPKSGHDTVSWYQQALGQGPQFIFQYYEEEERQRGNFPDRFSGHQFPNYSSELNVNALLLGDSALYLCASSTGFESYGYTFGSGTRLTVV.

The chain joins TRBV5-1 to TRBJ2-7; D might be TRBD1 (6 bases). Germline V gene lookup returns CDR1 SGHRS and CDR2 YFSETQ. V was shortened by 4 bases and J by 3 bases, with 17 bases between the two germline ends. The CDR3 has 15 residues. The CDR3, as DNA: TGCGCCAGCAGCGCATCACAGGGTTCGAGCTACGAGCAGTACTTC. Translated: CASSASQGSSYEQYF.

This clone was detected only once. V usage is TRBV5-3 and J usage is TRBJ2-7, with D perhaps being TRBD1 or TRBD2 (5 bases each). TRBV5-3 is designated an ORF whose function remains uncertain. The CDR3 has 14 amino acids. Trimming cost V 4 bases and J 1 base, with 12 bases left between them. The CDR3 is CARSLGTVSYEQYF. The CDR3 bases are TGTGCCAGAAGCCTGGGGACGGTATCCTACGAGCAGTACTTC.

The CDR3 DNA sequence: TGTGCCAGCAAGAGTACCAGGAACATGGACACTGAAGCTTTCTTT. Protein product: CASKSTRNMDTEAFF. The chain combines TRBV6-1 with TRBJ1-1; D is unresolved. Deletions cut 7 bases from V and 3 bases from J, with 18 bases between. CDR1 MNHNS and CDR2 SASEGT come from the germline V gene. The CDR3 extends over 15 amino acids.

The chain has TRBV5-1 and TRBJ2-1; weak D call: TRBD2 (6 bases). V lost 0 bases and J lost 10, with 8 bases in between. This CDR3 spans 12 amino acids. Germline values: CDR1 SGHRS, CDR2 YFSETQ. CDR3 residues: CASSLDRGEQFF. The CDR3, as DNA: TGCGCCAGCAGCTTGGACCGGGGGGAGCAGTTCTTC.

The genes are TRBV5-1 and TRBJ2-1; the D call may be TRBD1 or TRBD2 (5 bases each). Germline lookup yields CDR1 SGHRS and CDR2 YFSETQ. The V and J ends lost 0 bases and 5 bases respectively, with 12 bases between them. The CDR3 extends over 15 amino acids. The CDR3 DNA sequence: TGCGCCAGCAGCTTGGGAGGGGCCTGGGACAATGAGCAGTTCTTC. Translation gives CASSLGGAWDNEQFF.

The chain joins TRBV6-1 to TRBJ1-3; TRBD1 matches at 7 bases. Germline trimming cut 4 bases from V and 6 bases from J; bases unmatched to any gene: 6. This CDR3 contains 14 residues. Germline V CDR1 and CDR2: MNHNS, SASEGT. Written as DNA, the CDR3 is TGTGCCAGCAGTGCCGGGACAGCGGTAAACACCATATATTTT. Encoded protein: CASSAGTAVNTIYF.

The chain combines TRBV19 with TRBJ1-2; D uncertain. CDR1 and CDR2 from the germline V gene are LNHDA and SQIVND (reference sequence). The CDR3 covers 12 residues. The germline V and J ends were trimmed by 10 bases and 5 bases, with 14 bases remaining between them. The CDR3 is CAISDLLYGYTF. The CDR3 nucleotides are TGTGCCATTTCGGACCTTCTATATGGCTACACCTTC.

This clone was detected once. This chain uses TRBV2 with TRBJ1-4; D is uncertain. There are 15 residues in the CDR3. Germline V CDR1 and CDR2: SNHLY, FYNNEI. The V and J ends lost 3 bases and 7 bases respectively, with 15 bases between them. CDR3 coding DNA: TGTGCCAGCAGTGAGAACAGAGAGGTCGGTGAAAAACTGTTTTTT. It specifies CASSENREVGEKLFF.

The chain has TRBV2 and TRBJ2-4; 12 nucleotides match TRBD1. This CDR3 region has 15 residues. Germline CDR1 and CDR2: SNHLY and FYNNEI. With V trimmed by 9 bases and J by 6 bases, 9 bases remained unmatched. The CDR3 sequence: CARVLLGQGANIQYF. CDR3 coding DNA: TGTGCCAGAGTGTTACTGGGACAGGGGGCAAACATTCAGTACTTC. Together with reference TRBV2 and TRBJ2-4, the CDR3 gives the full variable domain: EPEVTQTPSHQVTQMGQEVILRCVPISNHLYFYWYRQILGQKVEFLVSFYNNEISEKSEIFDDQFSVERPDGSNFTLKIRSTKLEDSAMYFCARVLLGQGANIQYFGAGTRLSVL.

The rearrangement joins TRBV5-1 to TRBJ2-3; D uncertain. Germline V lookup: CDR1 SGHRS, CDR2 YFSETQ. The CDR3 extends over 15 amino acids. V lost 2 bases to trimming and J lost 1 base, with 11 bases between them. The CDR3 region is CASSFNGRGTDTQYF. The CDR3 nucleotides are TGCGCCAGCAGCTTTAATGGTCGCGGCACAGATACGCAGTATTTT.

This rearrangement joins TRBV5-4 to TRBJ2-1; 10 bases agree with TRBD2. Germline-derived CDR1 and CDR2 are SGHNT and YYREEE (reference sequence). V was pared by 5 bases and J by 10 bases, with 12 bases of the junction left unmatched. This CDR3 is 15 amino acids long. CDR3 in DNA: TGTGCCAGCAGACCTGCTAGCGGGGGCGCCCCGGAGCAGTTCTTC. It translates to CASRPASGGAPEQFF.